This TCR beta chain is drawn from a study of blood T cell repertoires in COVID-19. As for the study in general: The analysed material was cDNA or gDNA that came from T cells, B-cell-depleted T cells, or PBMCs.

Source study methods: Amplification of reference gene primers was used by the study to estimate nucleated cell counts. Using immunoSEQ multiplex PCR, the repertoire was profiled, and TCRdb retains in-frame clones only, with some absent. V, J and clone size derive from that table, while D and trimming were established from the DNA sequence. The sample carries about 300,000 clones, about nine tenths recorded once. Recruits, aged roughly 18 to 89 years, lived in 24 US areas. Either two negative PCRs, clearance, or symptom resolution qualified Cohort 3 donors as recovered. The V gene lost 4 bases and the J gene lost 2 bases, with 15 bases spanning the gap. Germline CDR1 SQVTM, CDR2 ANQGSEA. The CDR3 is made up of 15 amino acids.

The clonotype was recovered from a woman aged 18-30 years who had recovered from COVID-19. Sequenced sample: PBMCs or T cells enriched from blood (not recorded which). This rearrangement joins TRBV29-1 to TRBJ2-1; TRBD2 is a possible D gene (6 bases). This CDR3 reads CSVGRGGATYNEQFF. CDR3 DNA: TGCAGCGTTGGACGGGGCGGGGCCACCTACAATGAGCAGTTCTTC.